A few counts support the clone carrying this T cell receptor beta chain. The antigen remains unidentified. This record belongs to a study of identical twins. TCRdb used MiXCR to reprocess the 5' RACE reads, holding one entry per CDR3 protein. This sample has approximately 620,000 distinct CDR3 sequences, with over 8.5% found just once. Losses at the gene ends were 5 bases for V and 3 bases for J; bases not matched to a gene: 4. The germline gives CDR1 SGHAT, CDR2 FQDESV (reference sequence). The CDR3 is 14 residues long. Study-wide findings and caveats: There were fewer insertions in abundant cord blood beta clonotypes, but memory repertoires showed no such pattern. Out-of-frame alpha sequences common to twins exhibited a surplus of low generation probability. Out-of-frame beta sequences exhibited a weaker degree of excess twin sharing.

These same data were also listed under a study on yellow fever vaccine responses in identical twins.

V gene TRBV11-1 combines with J gene TRBJ2-3, with 8 bases that match TRBD2. The sequence derives from a woman younger than 35 in good health. The specimen sequenced was PBMCs. CDR3 nucleotides: TGTGCCAGCAGCCCCCGGGAGGGAACAGATACGCAGTATTTT. Its protein is CASSPREGTDTQYF.